The present T cell receptor beta chain was sequenced within a study of T cells in Graves' hyperthyroidism and ophthalmopathy. Germline V lookup: CDR1 LNHDA, CDR2 SQIVND (reference sequence). CDR3 length equals 17 residues. Trimming stripped 7 bases from V and 0 bases from J, with 16 bases between. Amplified TCR beta CDR3 regions came from RNA transcripts. RT-PCR in the first round (using the HTBI primer set) targeted the TCR CDR3. TCRdb passed the multiplex PCR reads through MiXCR, listing each CDR3 protein once. The data show hundreds of thousands of distinct CDR3 sequences, roughly a sixth seen once.

This chain links TRBV19 with TRBJ2-6; TRBD1 might be the D (6 bases). The clonotype originates from a woman between 45 and 60 years old with Graves' hyperthyroidism that later progressed to Graves' ophthalmopathy. Sequencing used blood. The CDR3 loop is CASTPGQLSSGANVLTF. The DNA of the CDR3 is TGTGCCAGTACCCCAGGACAGCTTTCCTCTGGGGCCAACGTCCTGACTTTC.